This record looks at one TCR beta chain sequence and its context. These data belong to a study of blood T cell repertoires in COVID-19. The CDR3 length is 14 residues. Germline assignment: CDR1 SNHLY and CDR2 FYNNEI. V lost 8 bases, J lost 8 bases, and 20 bases lay in between. Some clones are missing from TCRdb's copy, which holds only in-frame ones; the method was immunoSEQ multiplex PCR. This sample has roughly 250,000 clones, with around nine tenths found just once. Sequences were obtained from peripheral blood. The clonotype originates from a man in his forties or fifties who had recovered from COVID-19. V is TRBV2 and J is TRBJ2-3, with D possibly being TRBD2 (6 bases). The DNA for the CDR3 is TGTGCCAGCGACCCCGGGACTGAGGCGGGTACGCAGTATTTT. Amino acid sequence: CASDPGTEAGTQYF.